Detailed here is one T cell receptor (beta chain). What it recognizes is unknown. Germline V lookup: CDR1 SQVTM, CDR2 ANQGSEA. The CDR3 consists of 11 residues. With 5 bases clipped from V and 9 bases from J, the junction kept 3 bases outside the gene matches. Produced via immunoSEQ multiplex PCR; TCRdb's table is partial and in-frame only. The data show some 58,000 clones, around 85% seen once. The data derive from a study of OX40 agonist ivuxolimab in advanced cancers. Study results and limitations: It was also the case that some nonresponders had low normalized T-cell clonal expansion. Blood T cells, both CD4+ and CD8+, expanded clonally by week 6 at 0.1 to 3.0 mg/kg.

The clonotype comes from an adult with an advanced solid tumor such as melanoma, head and neck, liver or kidney cancer. The chain uses TRBV29-1 and TRBJ2-1; 8 bases line up with TRBD1. This specimen consisted of CD4+ or CD8+ T cells sorted from blood, obtained in a trial of the OX40 agonist ivuxolimab. The CDR3 sequence is CSVRQGPEQFF. The CDR3 DNA is TGCAGCGTTCGACAGGGGCCTGAGCAGTTCTTC.